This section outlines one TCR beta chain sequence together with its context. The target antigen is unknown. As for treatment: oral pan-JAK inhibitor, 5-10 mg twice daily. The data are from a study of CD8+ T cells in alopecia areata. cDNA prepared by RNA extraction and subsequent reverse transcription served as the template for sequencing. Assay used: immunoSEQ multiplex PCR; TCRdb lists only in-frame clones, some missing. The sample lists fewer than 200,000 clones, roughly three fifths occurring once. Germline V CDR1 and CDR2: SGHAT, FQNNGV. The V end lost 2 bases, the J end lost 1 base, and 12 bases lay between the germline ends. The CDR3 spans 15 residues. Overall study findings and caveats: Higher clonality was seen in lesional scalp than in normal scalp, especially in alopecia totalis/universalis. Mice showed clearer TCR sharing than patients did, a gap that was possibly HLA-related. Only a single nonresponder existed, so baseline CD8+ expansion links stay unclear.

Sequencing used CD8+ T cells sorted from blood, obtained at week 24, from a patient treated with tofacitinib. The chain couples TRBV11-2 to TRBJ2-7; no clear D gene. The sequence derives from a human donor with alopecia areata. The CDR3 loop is CASSLYKGPSYEQYF. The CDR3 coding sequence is TGTGCCAGCAGCTTATACAAGGGTCCGTCCTACGAGCAGTACTTC.